This T cell receptor beta chain emerged from a study of Ad26.COV2.S vaccination and SARS-CoV-2 variants. Study details: Trial arm assignment for the donor was COV1001 Ad26.COV2.S.

Of note for this clone: Its specificity is not known. Other DNA sequences of this sample code for an identical CDR3.

Trimming removed 6 bases from V and 4 bases from J; junction bases left unmatched: 4. This CDR3 spans 13 amino acids. Germline loops: CDR1 MNHEY, CDR2 SVGAGI. TCRdb's copy holds only in-frame clones and misses some; the assay was immunoSEQ multiplex PCR. In the table there are hundreds of thousands of clones, more than 70% of which are singletons. Treatment meaning: some 20 received Ad26.COV2.S at low or high dose, single or two shots; 5 received placebo; per-sample allocation not given. Samples came from day 63 after the first vaccine or placebo injection. An 18-55-year-old adult in Boston served as donor. An Ad26 vector that expressed Wuhan-strain SARS-CoV-2 spike constituted the vaccine. Study-wide findings and caveats: Non-spike TCR breadth did not differ much between vaccine and placebo recipients.

The sequence came from a person aged 18 to 65 who received the Ad26.COV2.S COVID-19 vaccine or a placebo. Source: peripheral blood, taken in a trial of Ad26.COV2.S vaccine versus placebo. This chain links TRBV6-5 with TRBJ1-2; 8 bases match TRBD1. CDR3 in DNA: TGTGCCAGCAGATCGACAGGGGCCTATGGCTACACCTTC. It yields the protein CASRSTGAYGYTF.